The 14 T cell receptor beta chains in this list originate from one sample, sequenced in a study of CD8 T cells in ankylosing spondylitis. From the 5' RACE reads, TCRdb called clonotypes with MiXCR, one entry per CDR3 protein. The table shows approximately 250,000 distinct CDR3 sequences, with 7% to 10% occurring only once. The sequenced material came from blood, either unsorted or a sorted T cell fraction (not recorded which). These receptors were collected from a female donor with ankylosing spondylitis or in good health (not recorded which).

In its sample, this clonotype was seen many times. The rearrangement uses TRBV4-3 and TRBJ1-2; no clear D gene. V lost 5 bases and J lost 3, with 16 bases in between. The CDR3 covers 15 residues. Germline V gives CDR1 LGHNA, CDR2 YSLEER. For the CDR3, the DNA is TGCGCCAGCAGCGAAGCGGTCGAACCCTACTATGGCTACACCTTC. It is translated as CASSEAVEPYYGYTF.

This clonotype has ten or more counts. The V call is TRBV5-1, the J call TRBJ2-1; 9 nucleotides line up with TRBD2. Germline assignment: CDR1 SGHRS and CDR2 YFSETQ. CDR3 length equals 15 residues. V was pared by 0 bases and J by 6 bases, with 4 bases of the junction left unmatched. Here the CDR3 DNA reads TGCGCCAGCAGCTTGGCCCCGCGGGAGGGCAATGAGCAGTTCTTC. Protein: CASSLAPREGNEQFF.

This clonotype was seen repeatedly, ten times or more. The V and J genes are TRBV6-1 and TRBJ1-2, with 8 bases identical to TRBD1. The CDR3 spans 16 residues. Germline-derived CDR1 and CDR2 are MNHNS and SASEGT. V trimming: 5 bases; J trimming: 5 bases; junction bases outside the gene matches: 13. For the CDR3, the DNA is TGTGCCAGCAGTCGACAGGGGAAAAGTAATTCATATGGCTACACCTTC. It specifies CASSRQGKSNSYGYTF.

As regards this clonotype: A much more abundant neighbour one base away suggests this may be a read error. The J gene is TRBJ1-5, the V gene TRBV6-4; D remains ambiguous. The germline CDR1 and CDR2 sequences are MRHNA and SNTAGT. This CDR3 has 16 residues. CDR3 DNA: TGTGCCAGCAGTTCCCTTTTCACTGGGGAGGGTCAGTCCCAGCATTTT. Translation gives CASSSLFTGEGQSQHF.

This clonotype occurred many times. The chain uses TRBV27 and TRBJ2-7; 8 bases agree with TRBD2. The V gene end was trimmed by 2 bases and the J gene end by 1 base; junction bases not matched to a gene: 4. This CDR3 region has 15 residues. Germline V gene sequence: CDR1 MNHEY, CDR2 SMNVEV (reference sequence). This chain's CDR3 is CASSLLAGLSYEQYF. Written as DNA, the CDR3 is TGTGCCAGCAGTTTACTAGCGGGCCTTTCCTACGAGCAGTACTTC.

This clonotype was detected only a few times. The V call is TRBV9, the J call TRBJ2-1, with D unresolved. Germline CDR1 and CDR2: SGDLS and YYNGEE. The CDR3 is 14 residues long. Trimming stripped 3 bases from V and 7 bases from J, with 14 bases between. CDR3 in DNA: TGTGCCAGCAGCGACCCCTCCGTCGGGAATGAGCAGTTCTTC. Translating it yields CASSDPSVGNEQFF.

This clonotype has ten or more counts. The V call is TRBV7-2, the J call TRBJ2-3; the D is unclear. Looked up from germline, CDR1 is SGHTA and CDR2 is FQGNSA. Trimming stripped 5 bases from V and 0 bases from J, with 9 bases between. The CDR3 extends over 14 amino acids. Here the CDR3 reads CASSQDVSTDTQYF. The CDR3 DNA is TGTGCCAGCAGCCAGGACGTCAGCACAGATACGCAGTATTTT.

Many counts were recorded for this clonotype. This chain uses TRBV3-1 with TRBJ2-2; weak D call: TRBD2 (5 bases). Trimming removed 1 base at V and 5 bases at J, with 11 bases between. The CDR3 totals 15 residues. Germline CDR1 is LGHDT and CDR2 is YNNKEL (reference sequence). CDR3 DNA sequence: TGTGCCAGCAGCCAAGGAGGGAGTAGGACCGGGGAGCTGTTTTTT. This encodes CASSQGGSRTGELFF.

This clonotype has ten or more counts. The chain combines TRBV5-1 with TRBJ2-7; possible D gene TRBD2, 6 bases. The CDR3 spans 13 residues. Germline CDR1 SGHRS, CDR2 YFSETQ. Trimming left V 6 bases short and J 2 bases short, with 12 bases between. CDR3 bases: TGCGCCAGCACCTGGGGGGAAACCTACGAGCAGTACTTC. Translating gives CASTWGETYEQYF.

The chain recombines TRBV5-5 with TRBJ2-5, with TRBD2 identical over 8 bases. Germline V CDR1 and CDR2: SGHKS, YYEKEE (reference sequence). The CDR3 runs to 17 residues. V lost 0 bases to trimming and J lost 0 bases; unmatched junction nucleotides: 7. The CDR3 region is CASSLVLAGSYQETQYF. DNA for the CDR3: TGTGCCAGCAGCTTGGTGTTAGCGGGATCGTACCAAGAGACCCAGTACTTC.

This clonotype was seen ten or more times. This chain joins TRBV20-1 and TRBJ2-3; the D gene is possibly TRBD2 (5 bases). V gave up 3 bases and J gave up 6 bases, with 19 bases separating them. In germline, CDR1 is DFQATT, CDR2 SNEGSKA (reference sequence). The length of the CDR3 is 15 residues. The CDR3 sequence: CSARDSAGIIDTQYF. CDR3 bases: TGCAGTGCTAGGGACTCCGCGGGTATTATTGATACGCAGTATTTT.

This clonotype was observed at least ten times. The chain uses TRBV20-1 and TRBJ1-2; D unclear. CDR1 is DFQATT, CDR2 SNEGSKA, per germline (reference sequence). Trimming left V 3 bases short and J 5 bases short, with 13 bases between. This CDR3 spans 13 amino acids. The CDR3 spells CSASPRWGYGYTF. CDR3 DNA sequence: TGCAGTGCTAGCCCCCGTTGGGGATATGGCTACACCTTC.

This clonotype has only a few counts. The chain carries TRBV18 and TRBJ2-7, with D perhaps TRBD1 (6 bases). The CDR3 extends over 13 amino acids. Germline values: CDR1 KGHSH, CDR2 LQKENI. With 1 base removed from V and 3 bases from J, the gap between germline ends came to 7 bases. The CDR3 DNA reads TGTGCCAGCTCACCACGGACAGACTACGAGCAGTACTTC. It yields the protein CASSPRTDYEQYF.

This clonotype appeared a few times. This rearrangement joins TRBV19 to TRBJ1-5; D not resolved. Germline CDR1 and CDR2: LNHDA and SQIVND (reference sequence). V was trimmed by 6 bases and J by 4 bases, leaving 16 bases between them. The CDR3 covers 15 residues. The CDR3 reads CASSATAFPNQPQHF. The DNA for the CDR3 is TGTGCCAGTAGCGCGACGGCCTTCCCTAATCAGCCCCAGCATTTT.